This T cell receptor beta chain is drawn from a study of T-cell memory formation after mild COVID-19. Study context: The TCR clusters were mostly specific to one donor.

TCRdb independently ran MiXCR on the 5' RACE reads; one entry per CDR3 protein. The sample records 45,000 to 55,000 distinct CDR3 sequences, roughly 9% being singletons. Trimming stripped 2 bases from V and 2 bases from J, with 11 bases between. This CDR3 contains 15 residues. CDR1 MNHNS and CDR2 SASEGT come from the germline V gene. This clonotype was seen at least ten times. Sequenced sample: PBMCs or a T cell subset sorted from them (not recorded which). The clonotype was recovered from an adult woman who had mild COVID-19 (a few samples of this study predate the infection). Cell type and time point are not known. The J gene is TRBJ2-3, the V gene TRBV6-1; D not resolved. The CDR3 here is CASSENLLPTDTQYF. In nucleotides, the CDR3 is TGTGCCAGCAGTGAAAATCTCCTACCCACAGATACGCAGTATTTT.